Sequencing of this T cell receptor beta chain was carried out in a study of T cell responses to AZD1222 COVID-19 vaccine. Study-wide findings and caveats: Once two AZD1222 doses were given, Spike-specific TCR breadth and depth went up. Unmutated variant regions are reportedly the target of nearly half of TCRs that are spike-specific.

Sequenced by immunoSEQ multiplex PCR; TCRdb stores in-frame clones only, minus some. In the table there are 150,000 to 200,000 clones, 92% of which are singletons. The CDR3 sequence is 14 residues long. Germline V gene sequence: CDR1 SGHRS, CDR2 YFSETQ. Deletions cut 0 bases from V and 3 bases from J, with 6 bases between. Remarks on this clone: Its target is unknown.

The chain has TRBV5-1 and TRBJ1-4, with D perhaps TRBD1 (6 bases). This TCR was sampled from an adult in good health. The starting material was peripheral blood, obtained on day 0 of AZD1222 vaccination. The CDR3 DNA sequence: TGCGCCAGCAGCTTGGGGACAGCTAATGAAAAACTGTTTTTT. Translated, it gives CASSLGTANEKLFF.